Detailed here is one TCR beta chain. Its antigen target is currently unknown. Nothing much larger sits one base from this clone, and base qualities are not available. The data belong to a study of cytomegalovirus exposure and HLA in healthy donors (dated by TCRdb to the late 2010s). Background for the entire study: According to a later analysis, the 110 or so validation repertoires were produced on the same platform as the 666 repertoires of the first cohort. The study aimed to test whether cataloging public T cell receptors could reveal signatures of past pathogen exposure. A separate validation cohort of 100 to 150 different subjects was used in addition to the roughly 670-subject first cohort. To predict cytomegalovirus infection status, the study brought together high-throughput TCR immunosequencing, statistical association of individual TCRs with disease status, and machine learning. What the authors observed across the whole study: Of the cluster scores, 85% to 95% were above 0 in a later analysis, which found that TCRs clustered in the first cohort also tended to co-occur in the roughly 130 validation repertoires. The classifier was reported to diagnose cytomegalovirus status with high specificity and sensitivity in both the original and validation cohorts. Across donors, most TCR sequences were observed very rarely, whereas some public TCRs were present in many individuals. A total of about 180 TCR beta chains were listed by the study as associated with cytomegalovirus. A later analysis lacked HLA typing for the validation cohort, so it scored co-occurrence in that cohort across all 120 or so repertoires. Three of the identified cytomegalovirus-associated TCR beta chains were confirmed in vitro to be specific for cytomegalovirus antigens. According to the authors, the approach could potentially be generalized to other disease states and immunological phenotypes.

CDR1 SNHLY and CDR2 FYNNEI are derived from the germline V gene. V is shortened by 10 bases, J by 0 bases, and the region joining them spans 10 bases. Taken from cysteine to phenylalanine, the CDR3 has 13 residues. The CDR3 DNA has 39 bases and is translated from base 1. The donors were included in the validation cohort of roughly 120 subjects, a group kept apart from the roughly 670-subject first cohort. Preparation of the library involved the immunoSEQ multiplex PCR assay. Per the authors' processing: To diagnose cytomegalovirus status from the catalog of TCR beta chain sequences, a statistical classification framework was built. TCRdb obtained this table from immuneACCESS and retained in-frame rearrangements with V and J assigned. These tables miss some clones; where compared with another copy, unresolved V genes account for less than half of the shortfall, and the remainder is unexplained. D and trimming come from the DNA, and the V and J calls and clone size come from that table. The sample records over 70,000 clones, 70% to 90% of which are singletons. The ten most abundant clones make up about 3.8% of the sample.

This chain is built from TRBV2 and TRBJ2-4, with no confident D gene call. The TCR was taken from a woman younger than 30 in good health and CMV-seropositive. Sequencing used PBMCs. The bases read TGTGCCACCAACAATGGAGCCAAAAACATTCAGTACTTC. This encodes CATNNGAKNIQYF.